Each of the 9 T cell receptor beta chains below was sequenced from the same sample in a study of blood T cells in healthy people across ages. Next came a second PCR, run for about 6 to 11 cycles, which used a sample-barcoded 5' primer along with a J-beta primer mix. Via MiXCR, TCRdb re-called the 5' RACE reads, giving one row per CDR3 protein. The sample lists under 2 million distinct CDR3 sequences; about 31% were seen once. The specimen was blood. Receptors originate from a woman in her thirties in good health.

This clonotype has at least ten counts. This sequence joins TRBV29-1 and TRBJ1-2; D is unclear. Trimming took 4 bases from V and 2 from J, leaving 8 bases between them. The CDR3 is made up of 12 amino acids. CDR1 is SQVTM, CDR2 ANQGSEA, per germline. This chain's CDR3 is CSVGGQNYGYTF. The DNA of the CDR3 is TGCAGCGTTGGTGGCCAAAACTATGGCTACACCTTC.

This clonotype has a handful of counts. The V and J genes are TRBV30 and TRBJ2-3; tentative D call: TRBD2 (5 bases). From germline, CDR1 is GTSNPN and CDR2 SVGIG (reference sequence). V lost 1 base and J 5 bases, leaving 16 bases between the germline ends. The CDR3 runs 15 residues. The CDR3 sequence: CAWSAKRRVQDTQYF. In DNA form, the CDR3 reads TGTGCCTGGAGTGCTAAGCGGCGAGTACAAGATACGCAGTATTTT.

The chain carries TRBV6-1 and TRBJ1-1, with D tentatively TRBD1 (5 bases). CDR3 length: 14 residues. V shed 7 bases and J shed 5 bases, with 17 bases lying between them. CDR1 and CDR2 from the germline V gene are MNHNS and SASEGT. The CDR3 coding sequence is TGTGCCAGCACGACTCGGGACGGACGGACTGAAGCTTTCTTT. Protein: CASTTRDGRTEAFF.

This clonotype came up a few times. In nucleotides, the CDR3 is TGTGCCAGCAGCTTAAGGTCTGTTAGCGGGAGGGGCGAGCAGTACTTC. Protein product: CASSLRSVSGRGEQYF. The V and J genes are TRBV7-2 and TRBJ2-5, with TRBD2 identical over 11 bases. The DNA end lines up better with TRBJ2-7; the J call may be wrong. Germline values: CDR1 SGHTA, CDR2 FQGNSA. CDR3 size: 16 residues.

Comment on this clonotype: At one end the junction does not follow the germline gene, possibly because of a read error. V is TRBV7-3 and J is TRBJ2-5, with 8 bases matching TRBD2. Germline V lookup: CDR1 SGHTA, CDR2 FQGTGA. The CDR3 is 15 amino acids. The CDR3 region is CAGSGSGGREETQYF. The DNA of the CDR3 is TGTGCCGGCAGTGGGAGCGGGGGACGGGAAGAGACCCAGTACTTC.

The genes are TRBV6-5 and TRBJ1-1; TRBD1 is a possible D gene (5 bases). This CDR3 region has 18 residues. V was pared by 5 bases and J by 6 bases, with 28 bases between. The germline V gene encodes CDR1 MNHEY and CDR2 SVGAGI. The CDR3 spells CASSNPGSRGGHFAEAFF. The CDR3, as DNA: TGTGCCAGCAGTAACCCTGGAAGCCGGGGGGGTCATTTCGCTGAAGCTTTCTTT.

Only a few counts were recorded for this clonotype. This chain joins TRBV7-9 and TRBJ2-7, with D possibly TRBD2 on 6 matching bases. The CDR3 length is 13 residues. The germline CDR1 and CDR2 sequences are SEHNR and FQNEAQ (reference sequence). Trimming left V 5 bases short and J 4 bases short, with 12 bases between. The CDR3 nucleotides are TGTGCCAGCAGCGGCGCGGGGTGGTACGAGCAGTACTTC. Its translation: CASSGAGWYEQYF.

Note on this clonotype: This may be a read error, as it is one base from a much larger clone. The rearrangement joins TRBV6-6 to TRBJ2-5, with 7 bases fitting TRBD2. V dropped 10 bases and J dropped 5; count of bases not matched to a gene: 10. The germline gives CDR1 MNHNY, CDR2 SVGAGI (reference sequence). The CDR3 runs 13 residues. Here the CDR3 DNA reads TGTGCCATCTCGTTAGTGGGGGGGGAGACCCAGTACTTC. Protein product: CAISLVGGETQYF.

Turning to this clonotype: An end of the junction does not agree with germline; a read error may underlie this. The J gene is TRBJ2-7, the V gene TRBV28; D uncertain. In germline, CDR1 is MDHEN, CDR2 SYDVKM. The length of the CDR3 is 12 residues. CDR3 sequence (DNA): TGTACCAGCAGTTATTTGGGATTCGAGCAGTACTTC. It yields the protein CTSSYLGFEQYF. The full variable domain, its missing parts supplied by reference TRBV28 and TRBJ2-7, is DVKVTQSSRYLVKRTGEKVFLECVQDMDHENMFWYRQDPGLGLRLIYFSYDVKMKEKGDIPEGYSVSREKKERFSLILESASTNQTSMYLCTSSYLGFEQYFGPGTRLTVT.